These T cell receptor beta chains were read from a single sample in a study of blood T cell repertoires in COVID-19. Sequencing was performed with immunoSEQ multiplex PCR; in TCRdb, only in-frame clones are kept and a portion is missing. The data show tens of thousands of clones, with less than 85% seen just once and 3.5% to 4% held by the top ten. Sequenced input: peripheral blood. The receptors derive from a man in his 70s with COVID-19, enrolled during active disease. The CDR3 runs from the conserved cysteine through the conserved F or W. D genes are given only for firm matches. Size is stated for part of the rows, as once, few or many counts, or as a class when the clone is expanded.

cdr3_nt,cdr3_aa,d_call,clone_size,j_call,v_call
TGTGCCTGGAAAGAGGAGGGGAAAACTAATGAGCAGTTCTTC,CAWKEEGKTNEQFF,NA,NA,TRBJ2-1,TRBV30
TGCGCCAGCAGCTGGGGAGGGGCCAACAATCAGCCCCAGCATTTT,CASSWGGANNQPQHF,NA,NA,TRBJ1-5,TRBV5-1
TGCGCCAGCAGAGACAGGGGGCCTGATCAGCCCCAGCATTTT,CASRDRGPDQPQHF,TRBD1,NA,TRBJ1-5,TRBV10-1
TGTGCCAGCAGTTTAAGTTCGACAGGGACCCACTACGGCTACACCTTC,CASSLSSTGTHYGYTF,TRBD1,few,TRBJ1-2,TRBV28
TGCGCCAGCAGGCAGAGGGACGGGGAGCTGTTTTTT,CASRQRDGELFF,NA,NA,TRBJ2-2,TRBV10-1
TGTGCCAGCAGCTTAGGTGGTAGCGCGAGCACAGATACGCAGTATTTT,CASSLGGSASTDTQYF,NA,NA,TRBJ2-3,TRBV7-8
TGTGCCAGCCGGGACAGGGTCCACGAGCAGTACTTC,CASRDRVHEQYF,TRBD1,few,TRBJ2-7,TRBV19
TGTGCCTGGAGTCTAGCTATGGTCACTGAAGCTTTCTTT,CAWSLAMVTEAFF,NA,few,TRBJ1-1,TRBV30
TGTGCCAGTATATCACAGGGGGCAGGGCAGCCCCAGCATTTT,CASISQGAGQPQHF,TRBD1,many,TRBJ1-5,TRBV19
TGTGCCAGCAGCCCCTGGCTAGCGGGAGGAGATGAGCAGTTCTTC,CASSPWLAGGDEQFF,TRBD2,NA,TRBJ2-1,TRBV28
TGTGCCAGCAGCTTGGGAGGGGGTATCTCTGGAAACACCATATATTTT,CASSLGGGISGNTIYF,NA,NA,TRBJ1-3,TRBV5-5
TGTGCCAGCAGCCGGGACAGAGGCACAGATACGCAGTATTTT,CASSRDRGTDTQYF,TRBD1,NA,TRBJ2-3,TRBV2
TGTGCCAGTAGTTCCAAACAGGGGACCTCTCGAATTAATGAAAAACTGTTTTTT,CASSSKQGTSRINEKLFF,TRBD1,NA,TRBJ1-4,TRBV19
TGTGCCTGGAGTGGCCCAAGCGGGATACTCTCCGAGCAGTACTTC,CAWSGPSGILSEQYF,TRBD2,once,TRBJ2-7,TRBV30
TGTGCCAGCAGTTCCACGGACAGTTCCTACGAGCAGTACTTC,CASSSTDSSYEQYF,NA,NA,TRBJ2-7,TRBV6-2/TRBV6-3
TGTGCCAGTAGTATTGGGGACTCCTCCTACAATGAGCAGTTCTTC,CASSIGDSSYNEQFF,NA,NA,TRBJ2-1,TRBV19
TGTGCCAGCAGTCTACTCCGCGTCGGGACTTCGAACACCGGGGAGCTGTTTTTT,CASSLLRVGTSNTGELFF,NA,few,TRBJ2-2,TRBV27
TGCAGCGTTGGGACGGGAAACTATGGCTACACCTTC,CSVGTGNYGYTF,NA,NA,TRBJ1-2,TRBV29-1